This T cell receptor (beta chain) was obtained from a study of OX40 agonist ivuxolimab in advanced cancers. For the study at large: A diagnosis of hepatocellular carcinoma, melanoma, renal cell or head and neck cancer was present in dose-escalation patients. The group had a mean age of roughly 56 years, ranged from about 23 to 79, and was around 82% male. Allowance was made for prior anti-PD-1, anti-PD-L1 or anti-CTLA-4 therapy, and roughly 40% had some.

Measured with immunoSEQ multiplex PCR; TCRdb has only the in-frame clones, and not every one. Of about 63,000 clones in the sample, around 91% were seen once. Exclusion applied to patients with autoimmune disease history or systemic immunosuppression. CDR1 is MNHEY and CDR2 is SMNVEV in the germline V gene (reference sequence). This CDR3 has 14 residues. Trimming took off 7 bases at V and 5 bases at J, with 15 bases between the two ends. The V and J genes are TRBV27 and TRBJ2-1; D may be TRBD1 or TRBD2 (5 bases each). The sequence was obtained from an adult with an advanced solid tumor such as melanoma, head and neck, liver or kidney cancer. This specimen consisted of CD4+ or CD8+ T cells sorted from blood, obtained in a trial of the OX40 agonist ivuxolimab. The CDR3 region has the DNA TGTGCCAGCACCACCTCGGGGACGGACAATGAGCAGTTCTTC. It specifies CASTTSGTDNEQFF.